The sequence of this T cell receptor beta chain was determined in a study of T cell responses to AZD1222 COVID-19 vaccine. Background on the study: Doses given second, at about 4 or about 12 weeks, were pooled.

The data were produced by immunoSEQ multiplex PCR, yet TCRdb's version contains in-frame clones alone and is incomplete. The data show 95,000 to 100,000 clones, with around 84% seen just once and roughly 1.4% held by the top ten. From germline, CDR1 is SGHKS and CDR2 YYEKEE (reference sequence). The V and J ends lost 0 bases and 2 bases respectively, with 9 bases between them. This CDR3 spans 15 amino acids. The chain is built from TRBV5-5 and TRBJ2-1; D is tentatively TRBD1 or TRBD2 (5 bases each). This specimen was peripheral blood, taken on day 0 of AZD1222 vaccination. The clonotype originates from an adult in good health. Here the CDR3 reads CASSLGQGPYNEQFF. The CDR3 bases are TGTGCCAGCAGCTTGGGGCAGGGACCCTACAATGAGCAGTTCTTC.